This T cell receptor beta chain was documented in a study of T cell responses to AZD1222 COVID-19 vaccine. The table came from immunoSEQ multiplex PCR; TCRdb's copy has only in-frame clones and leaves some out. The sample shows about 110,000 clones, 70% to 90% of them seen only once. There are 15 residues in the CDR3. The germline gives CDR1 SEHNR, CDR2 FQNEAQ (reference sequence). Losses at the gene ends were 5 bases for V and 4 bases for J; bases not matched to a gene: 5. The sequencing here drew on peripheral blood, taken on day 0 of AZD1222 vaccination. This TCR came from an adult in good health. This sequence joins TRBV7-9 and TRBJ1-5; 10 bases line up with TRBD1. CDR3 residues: CASSQEDRGNQPQHF. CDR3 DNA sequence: TGTGCCAGCAGCCAAGAGGACAGGGGGAATCAGCCCCAGCATTTT.